The rows below give T cell receptor beta chains drawn from one sample of a study of T cell clones after liver transplantation. Produced via immunoSEQ multiplex PCR; TCRdb's table is partial and in-frame only. The table has approximately 25,000 clones, roughly 69% seen once. The sequenced sample was CD4+ T cells from blood, obtained before liver transplant. These receptors were collected from a human donor who received a liver transplant. Each CDR3 is given with its conserved first and last residue. The D gene is left open where the match is weak. The listing skips clone size in some rows; elsewhere it reads once, few, many or a size class.

NA	TRBV6-1	TRBJ2-2	NA	TGTGCCAGCAGAGGGGATCCCCGGGAGCTGTTTTTT	CASRGDPRELFF
NA	TRBV7-2	TRBJ1-5	NA	TGTGCCAGCAGCCAAGCCTCAGGGGATCAAAATTTT	CASSQASGDQNF
TRBD1	TRBV28	TRBJ1-2	few	TGTGCCAGCAGTTTTTTTGGGACAGGGAACTATGGCTACACCTTC	CASSFFGTGNYGYTF
NA	TRBV4-3	TRBJ1-4	NA	TGCGCCAGCAGCCAAGATTTTGGATTTGCCAATGAAAAACTGTTTTTT	CASSQDFGFANEKLFF
NA	TRBV5-6	TRBJ1-2	few	TGTGCCAGCAGCTGGGTAAATTTGGGGGACTATGGCTACACCTTC	CASSWVNLGDYGYTF
TRBD1	TRBV19	TRBJ2-6	NA	TGTGCCAGTAGTATCAGGGGGCGACAGTCTGGGGCCAACGTCCTGACTTTC	CASSIRGRQSGANVLTF
TRBD2	TRBV16	TRBJ2-1	NA	TGTGCCAGCAGCCTTAGCGGGGGGGCCTACAATGAGCAGTTCTTC	CASSLSGGAYNEQFF
TRBD1	TRBV19	TRBJ2-2	once	TGTGCCAGCCGGACAGGGGGCGGCACCGGGGAGCTGTTTTTT	CASRTGGGTGELFF
NA	TRBV4-1	TRBJ1-1	NA	TGCGCCAGCAGCCAAGAGGCCAGCATGAACACTGAAGCTTTCTTT	CASSQEASMNTEAFF
NA	TRBV18	TRBJ2-6	once	TGTGCCAGCTCACCACAGCCCTCTGGGGCCAACGTCCTGACTTTC	CASSPQPSGANVLTF
TRBD2	TRBV5-1	TRBJ2-3	NA	TGCGCCAGCAGCTCCGGACTAGCGGGAGCCATACCTAGCACAGATACGCAGTATTTT	CASSSGLAGAIPSTDTQYF
TRBD2	TRBV11-3	TRBJ2-3	once	TGTGCCAGCAGCCACCGTACGGGGAGGGCAGATACGCAGTATTTT	CASSHRTGRADTQYF
TRBD2	TRBV5-1	TRBJ2-2	NA	TGCGCCAGCAGCTTTACCCCCTCACTAGCGGGGGGTAGGGCCGGGGAGCTGTTTTTT	CASSFTPSLAGGRAGELFF
NA	TRBV6-1	TRBJ2-2	NA	TGTGCCAGCAGTGCAAACCGAGGGCCCACCGGGGAGCTGTTTTTT	CASSANRGPTGELFF
NA	TRBV28	TRBJ1-6	medium-sized	TGTGCCAGCAGTTTGACCATCGGTGGGACCAATTCACCCCTCCACTTT	CASSLTIGGTNSPLHF
NA	TRBV19	TRBJ1-1	NA	TGTGCCAGTATGGGTCAATGGGGCTTCAACACTGAAGCTTTCTTT	CASMGQWGFNTEAFF
NA	TRBV7-2	TRBJ2-1	NA	TGTGCCAGCAGCCCAGGGGCAATAGATGAGCAGTTCTTC	CASSPGAIDEQFF
TRBD1	TRBV27	TRBJ1-5	NA	TGTGCCAGCAGTCTCCTCCCCACAGGGGAGGGAAATCAGCCCCAGCATTTT	CASSLLPTGEGNQPQHF
NA	TRBV7-8	TRBJ2-2	once	TGTGCCAGCAGCTTCTCCGGGGGCGCGTCCGGGGAGCTGTTTTTT	CASSFSGGASGELFF
NA	TRBV12-2	TRBJ1-6	NA	TGTGCAAGTCGCTTAGCGGTCTTCGGGGGGAGCTCCTATAATTCACCCCTCCACTTT	CASRLAVFGGSSYNSPLHF
NA	TRBV7-8	TRBJ1-4	NA	TGTGCCAGCAGCTTGAGACAGATTGCAACTAATGAAAAACTGTTTTTT	CASSLRQIATNEKLFF
TRBD2	TRBV7-8	TRBJ2-5	few	TGTGCCAGCAGCTTAGGGACTAGCCAAGAGACCCAGTACTTC	CASSLGTSQETQYF
NA	TRBV5-1	TRBJ1-3	NA	TGCGCCAGCAGCTTTGGGGCTGGAAACACCATATATTTT	CASSFGAGNTIYF
TRBD1	TRBV28	TRBJ1-5	NA	TGTGCCAGCAGCGACAGGGGACATCAGCCCCAGCATTTT	CASSDRGHQPQHF
NA	TRBV7-9	TRBJ2-7	NA	TGTGCCATCGGGACATTGTACGAGCAGTACTTC	CAIGTLYEQYF
NA	TRBV27	TRBJ1-2	NA	TGTGCCAGCAGTGTATCAGGGTTCTCTGGCTACACCTTC	CASSVSGFSGYTF
NA	TRBV21-1	TRBJ1-1	few	TGTGCCAGCAGCAAAGGCGGGGGACAGGGGAACACTGAAGCTTTCTTT	CASSKGGGQGNTEAFF
NA	TRBV19	TRBJ1-5	few	TGTGCCAGTACCCCGACCTCAGGGGACGCTCAGCCCCAGCATTTT	CASTPTSGDAQPQHF
NA	TRBV6-1	TRBJ1-2	NA	TGTGCCAGCAGGTCGACAGACCACTATGGCTACACCTTC	CASRSTDHYGYTF
NA	TRBV6-1	TRBJ1-5	NA	TGTGCCAGCAGTCCGAGAGGACAGCCCCAGCATTTT	CASSPRGQPQHF
TRBD1	TRBV29-1	TRBJ2-3	NA	TGCAGCGCAACAGGGGGCACAGATACGCAGTATTTT	CSATGGTDTQYF
NA	TRBV13	TRBJ2-1	NA	TGTGCCAGCAGCTTAGCCAAGACAGGCTCCTACAATGAGCAGTTCTTC	CASSLAKTGSYNEQFF
NA	TRBV19	TRBJ1-2	NA	TGTGCCACAAGGGGCAGGGTGGCACCATCCGTGGGCTACACCTTC	CATRGRVAPSVGYTF
NA	TRBV30	TRBJ1-1	NA	TGTGCCTGGACTAGGGGGGAGCAGGGCTTGTTCACTGAAGCTTTCTTT	CAWTRGEQGLFTEAFF
TRBD2	TRBV6-1	TRBJ2-2	NA	TGTGCCAGCAGTGAAGAGTGGGGGACTAGTTCCGGGGAGCTGTTTTTT	CASSEEWGTSSGELFF
TRBD1	TRBV7-9	TRBJ1-4	NA	TGTGCCAGCAGCCCAGAGGACAGGCATAATGAAAAACTGTTTTTT	CASSPEDRHNEKLFF
TRBD1	TRBV27	TRBJ2-5	once	TGTGCCAGCAGTTTATCGGTGGCACCGGGACAGGGAGGGGAGACCCAGTACTTC	CASSLSVAPGQGGETQYF
NA	TRBV2	TRBJ2-3	NA	TGTGCCAGCAGTGTGGAGGGGCTTGGGCAGTATTTT	CASSVEGLGQYF
TRBD2	TRBV5-4	TRBJ2-4	NA	TGTGCCAGCAGCCCGGGGGTTAGCGGGAGCTTCCTAGCCAAAAACATTCAGTACTTC	CASSPGVSGSFLAKNIQYF
NA	TRBV7-6	TRBJ2-7	NA	TGTGCCAGCAGCTTAGAATCCGGGGGCGAGCAGTACTTC	CASSLESGGEQYF
NA	TRBV27	TRBJ2-5	once	TGTGCCAGCAGCGGGGACAACCAAGAGACCCAGTACTTC	CASSGDNQETQYF
NA	TRBV27	TRBJ1-1	NA	TGTGCCAGCAGTTCGGAGGGGTTTGGGGGGGACACTGAAGCTTTCTTT	CASSSEGFGGDTEAFF
NA	TRBV2	TRBJ2-1	NA	TGTGCCAGCAGTGAACCCTACAATGAGCAGTTCTTC	CASSEPYNEQFF
TRBD1	TRBV5-1	TRBJ1-3	few	TGCGCCAGCAGCTTGTCCGGGACAGCTGGAAACACCATATATTTT	CASSLSGTAGNTIYF
NA	TRBV7-2	TRBJ2-3	NA	TGTGCCAGCAGCCCCGGACTTGATTTCAATACGCAGTATTTT	CASSPGLDFNTQYF
TRBD2	TRBV5-8	TRBJ2-1	NA	TGTGCCAGCACCCCCCAGGGACTAGCGGGGGGGTCAGCTTACAATGAGCAGTTCTTC	CASTPQGLAGGSAYNEQFF
NA	TRBV6-6	TRBJ1-4	NA	TGTGCCAGCAGGAACGGACCTGAAAAACTGTTTTTT	CASRNGPEKLFF
NA	TRBV28	TRBJ1-1	NA	TGTGCCAGCAGTGCGGGAACTGAAGCTTTCTTT	CASSAGTEAFF
TRBD2	TRBV9	TRBJ2-3	NA	TGTGCCAGCAGCGCCTATGGGACTAGCGGGAGTGCGAGGACAGATACGCAGTATTTT	CASSAYGTSGSARTDTQYF
TRBD1	TRBV7-9	TRBJ1-2	NA	TGTGCCAGCAGCGCACAGGGGTGGAACTATGGCTACACCTTC	CASSAQGWNYGYTF
NA	TRBV19	TRBJ1-5	NA	TGTGCCACCCTACCGGCGGGGGGGCGAGGAAGCAATCAGCCCCAGCATTTT	CATLPAGGRGSNQPQHF
NA	TRBV5-3	TRBJ2-5	NA	TGTGCCAGAAGCTTTCATCTGGCTAGCCCTTTCCAAGAGACCCAGTACTTC	CARSFHLASPFQETQYF
NA	TRBV19	TRBJ1-2	NA	TGTGCCAGTAAGGAGCGGCGGAGCTCTTATGGCTACACCTTC	CASKERRSSYGYTF
TRBD2	TRBV11-3	TRBJ2-3	once	TGTGCCAGCAGCCCCGGGACTAGCGGGGGGGCAGATACGCAGTATTTT	CASSPGTSGGADTQYF